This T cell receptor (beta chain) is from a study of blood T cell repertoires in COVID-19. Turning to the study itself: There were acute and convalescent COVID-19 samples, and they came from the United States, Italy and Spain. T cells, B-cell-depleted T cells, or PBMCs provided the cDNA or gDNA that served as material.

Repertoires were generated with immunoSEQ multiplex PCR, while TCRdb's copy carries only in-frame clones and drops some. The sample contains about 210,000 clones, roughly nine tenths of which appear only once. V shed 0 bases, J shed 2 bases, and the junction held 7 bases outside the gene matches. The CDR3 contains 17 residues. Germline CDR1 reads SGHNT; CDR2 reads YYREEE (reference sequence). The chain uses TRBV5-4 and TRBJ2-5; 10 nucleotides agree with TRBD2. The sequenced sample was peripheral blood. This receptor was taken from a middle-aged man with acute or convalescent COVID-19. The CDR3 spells CASSLGFSGGPQETQYF. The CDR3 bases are TGTGCCAGCAGCTTGGGTTTTAGCGGGGGGCCTCAAGAGACCCAGTACTTC.